This T cell receptor (beta chain) stems from a study of T cell responses to AZD1222 COVID-19 vaccine. Broader study findings: Vaccine-associated CD4 TCRs ranged over spike, dominating at 160-218 and 743-854. Baseline seropositivity occurred in only six AZD1222 recipients. Nearly half of spike-specific TCRs reportedly target variant regions that are unmutated in the B.1.351 and B.1.1.7 variants.

Concerning this clone: As yet, its antigen is unknown.

Germline CDR1 SGDLS, CDR2 YYNGEE. V dropped 4 bases and J dropped 2; count of bases not matched to a gene: 6. CDR3 length: 16 residues. Measured with immunoSEQ multiplex PCR; TCRdb has only the in-frame clones, and not every one. The table records over 110,000 clones, approximately 90% of them present only once. This rearrangement joins TRBV9 to TRBJ2-2, with 9 bases lining up with TRBD1. The source of this sequence is an adult who received the AZD1222 COVID-19 vaccine. The sequences come from peripheral blood, collected 28 days after the second AZD1222 dose. DNA of the CDR3: TGTGCCAGCAGCCCCGGGACAGGGTTAAACACCGGGGAGCTGTTTTTT. Its protein is CASSPGTGLNTGELFF.